Described below is a single T cell receptor (beta chain) sequence and its context. What it binds is unknown. Treatment given: approximately nine-day PBMC culture with coronavirus spike peptide pools or control peptides (ViraFEST assay). With fresh IL-2 medium, half the medium was replaced on days 3 and 7. This sample was taken from a study of vaccination and CD4 T cells after COVID-19. About the study: Median time from second vaccine dose to sampling was 72 days (14 to 241). Cellular stimulation was performed using overlapping spike peptides derived from SARS-CoV-2, HCoV-NL63, HCoV-OC43 and HCoV-229E. Study-wide points: Median SARS-CoV-2-reactive clonotype numbers went from approximately 23 to 38; this increase was not significant.

The germline gives CDR1 MNHEY, CDR2 SMNVEV (reference sequence). The CDR3 runs to 15 residues. With 0 bases removed from V and 0 bases from J, the gap between germline ends came to 6 bases. An Oncomine TCR Beta short-read assay was used to sequence the DNA from cultured CD4+ T cells. In TCRdb, the PCR reads were re-called with MiXCR into one record per CDR3 protein. The data show 10,000 to 15,000 distinct CDR3 sequences, around 60% seen once. Sequenced sample: CD4+ T cells from blood, cultured in vitro. The chain recombines TRBV27 with TRBJ1-5, with D unresolved. This TCR was recovered from a human donor who had recovered from COVID-19. The CDR3 region is CASSLSWGSNQPQHF. For the CDR3, the DNA is TGTGCCAGCAGTTTATCATGGGGTAGCAATCAGCCCCAGCATTTT.